These 21 T cell receptor beta chains share one sample of origin, sequenced in a study of T cell changes during pregnancy in multiple sclerosis. Libraries were prepared by immunoSEQ multiplex PCR; TCRdb keeps only in-frame clonotypes and omits some of them. The data contain 100,000 or so clones, about 93% of them singletons. Sequenced material: peripheral blood, taken after pregnancy. The receptors here all came from a female donor with multiple sclerosis, enrolled in a pregnancy study.

The CDR3 spells CASSGSQYNEQFF. The CDR3 bases are TGTGCCAGCAGTGGTTCACAATACAATGAGCAGTTCTTC. The chain recombines TRBV2 with TRBJ2-1; D call uncertain. The CDR3 covers 13 residues. V dropped 4 bases and J dropped 4 bases, with 8 bases sitting between them. Germline assignment: CDR1 SNHLY and CDR2 FYNNEI.

This chain joins TRBV30 and TRBJ2-1; 8 nucleotides align to TRBD2. The junction had 6 bases not matched to a gene; V was cut back by 5 bases and J by 3 bases. The CDR3 is made up of 14 amino acids. Germline V gene lookup returns CDR1 GTSNPN and CDR2 SVGIG (reference sequence). CDR3 nucleotide sequence: TGTGCCTGGGTACCGGGACTAGGCTACAATGAGCAGTTCTTC. This encodes CAWVPGLGYNEQFF.

This clone occurred a few times. The chain carries TRBV10-3 and TRBJ1-1; D possibly corresponds to TRBD1 (6 bases). The germline V and J ends were trimmed by 6 bases and 1 base, with 9 bases remaining between them. There are 13 residues in the CDR3. Germline V lookup: CDR1 ENHRY, CDR2 SYGVKD. This CDR3 reads CAIRETGNTEAFF. CDR3 DNA sequence: TGTGCCATCAGGGAGACAGGGAACACTGAAGCTTTCTTT.

The chain employs TRBV19 and TRBJ2-7; the match to TRBD1 covers 7 bases. V was pared by 5 bases and J by 2 bases, with 6 bases of the junction left unmatched. Per germline, CDR1 LNHDA and CDR2 SQIVND (reference sequence). This CDR3 region has 14 residues. The chain's CDR3 is CASSWGQGAYEQYF. CDR3 coding DNA: TGTGCCAGTAGTTGGGGGCAGGGGGCCTACGAGCAGTACTTC.

The V and J genes are TRBV6-6 and TRBJ2-3, with a possible D match to TRBD1 (6 bases). V was clipped by 2 bases and J by 6 bases, with 9 bases between them. CDR1 is MNHNY, CDR2 SVGAGI, per germline (reference sequence). The CDR3 is 13 amino acids. The CDR3 spells CASSYRGLDTQYF. The CDR3 region has the DNA TGTGCCAGCAGTTACAGGGGGTTGGATACGCAGTATTTT.

The V and J genes are TRBV18 and TRBJ2-7, with 11 bases fitting TRBD1. CDR3 length equals 15 residues. Germline V lookup: CDR1 KGHSH, CDR2 LQKENI. V lost 5 bases, J lost 4 bases, and 7 bases stayed unmatched. Here the CDR3 reads CASSAGQGAGYEQYF. DNA of the CDR3: TGTGCCAGCTCAGCCGGACAGGGGGCTGGATACGAGCAGTACTTC.

V gene TRBV7-9 combines with J gene TRBJ2-7, with D perhaps TRBD2 (5 bases). Trimming took off 5 bases at V and 4 bases at J, with 21 bases between the two ends. The germline V gene has CDR1 SEHNR and CDR2 FQNEAQ (reference sequence). The CDR3 loop spans 16 amino acids. CDR3 nucleotide sequence: TGTGCCAGCAGCCCCCCGGGGTTGCCTGCACCTTACGAGCAGTACTTC. Residues: CASSPPGLPAPYEQYF.

The rearrangement links TRBV2 to TRBJ2-3; no firm D call. The CDR3 covers 14 residues. Germline assignment: CDR1 SNHLY and CDR2 FYNNEI. V gave up 0 bases and J gave up 2 bases, with 6 bases separating them. In nucleotides, the CDR3 is TGTGCCAGCAGTGAAGCGCGGCACACAGATACGCAGTATTTT. It is translated as CASSEARHTDTQYF.

The chain employs TRBV5-4 and TRBJ2-1; 11 bases are a match to TRBD2. The CDR3 consists of 15 residues. Germline V gene lookup returns CDR1 SGHNT and CDR2 YYREEE (reference sequence). J was trimmed by 6 bases and V by 1 base; bases with no gene match: 3. CDR3 in DNA: TGTGCCAGCAGCTTGCCCGGGACTAGCGGCAATGAGCAGTTCTTC. This encodes CASSLPGTSGNEQFF.

The V and J genes are TRBV19 and TRBJ2-7, with TRBD2 matching 8 bases. This CDR3 has 13 residues. V gave up 2 bases and J gave up 4 bases; unmatched junction bases: 1. The V gene's germline CDR1 is LNHDA and CDR2 SQIVND (reference sequence). CDR3 DNA sequence: TGTGCCAGTAGTATAACGGGGGGGTACGAGCAGTACTTC. This codes for CASSITGGYEQYF.

V is TRBV4-3 and J is TRBJ2-1, with D maybe TRBD2 (6 bases). The germline gives CDR1 LGHNA, CDR2 YSLEER. V shed 3 bases and J shed 0 bases, with 12 bases lying between them. The CDR3 consists of 16 residues. The CDR3 loop reads CASSHRSGSSYNEQFF. CDR3 in DNA: TGCGCCAGCAGCCACCGTAGCGGAAGCTCCTACAATGAGCAGTTCTTC.

This sequence joins TRBV9 and TRBJ2-1; perhaps TRBD2 as D (5 bases). CDR1 and CDR2 from the germline V gene are SGDLS and YYNGEE. V was pared by 3 bases and J by 4 bases, with 17 bases between. This CDR3 region has 16 residues. The CDR3 loop reads CASSAPTGREYNEQFF. The CDR3 bases are TGTGCCAGCAGCGCGCCCACGGGAAGGGAGTACAATGAGCAGTTCTTC.

The genes are TRBV5-5 and TRBJ1-4; the D is unclear. Germline V gives CDR1 SGHKS, CDR2 YYEKEE (reference sequence). This CDR3 region has 17 residues. The V gene lost 2 bases and the J gene lost 0 bases, with 14 bases spanning the gap. CDR3 amino acids: CASSLDPFGATNEKLFF. Written as DNA, the CDR3 is TGTGCCAGCAGCTTAGACCCCTTCGGGGCAACTAATGAAAAACTGTTTTTT.

The chain combines TRBV11-2 with TRBJ2-7; D may be TRBD1 (6 bases). CDR1 SGHAT and CDR2 FQNNGV come from the germline V gene. Trimming removed 5 bases from V and 0 bases from J, with 14 bases in between. The CDR3 totals 15 residues. The CDR3 is CASSPNWDNSYEQYF. CDR3 nucleotides: TGTGCCAGCAGCCCAAACTGGGACAACTCCTACGAGCAGTACTTC. Drawing the rest from reference TRBV11-2 and TRBJ2-7, the complete variable domain is EAGVAQSPRYKIIEKRQSVAFWCNPISGHATLYWYQQILGQGPKLLIQFQNNGVVDDSQLPKDRFSAERLKGVDSTLKIQPAKLEDSAVYLCASSPNWDNSYEQYFGPGTRLTVT.

The table lists this clone with a count of one. The rearrangement links TRBV28 to TRBJ1-2; D unclear. CDR3 length: 14 amino acids. Germline CDR1 MDHEN, CDR2 SYDVKM. Trimming removed 3 bases from V and 6 bases from J, with 14 bases in between. The CDR3 bases are TGTGCCAGCAGTTTTAGCGCCCCCCGCCATGGCTACACCTTC. It encodes CASSFSAPRHGYTF.

This chain connects TRBV5-6 to TRBJ2-1, with no clear D. CDR1 is SGHDT and CDR2 is YYEEEE in the germline V gene. This CDR3 region has 14 residues. The V and J ends lost 0 bases and 3 bases respectively, with 7 bases between them. The CDR3 spells CASSLAVNYNEQFF. CDR3 nucleotides: TGTGCCAGCAGCTTGGCAGTAAACTACAATGAGCAGTTCTTC.

V and J are TRBV18 and TRBJ1-2; maybe TRBD1 (6 bases). V was trimmed by 1 base and J by 3 bases, leaving 12 bases between them. This CDR3 spans 15 amino acids. Germline values: CDR1 KGHSH, CDR2 LQKENI. The CDR3 sequence: CASSPLNRVDYGYTF. CDR3 bases: TGTGCCAGCTCACCACTTAACAGGGTGGACTATGGCTACACCTTC.

The chain employs TRBV28 and TRBJ1-2; the D gene is possibly TRBD1 (6 bases). Germline values: CDR1 MDHEN, CDR2 SYDVKM. The V and J ends lost 10 bases and 3 bases respectively, with 24 bases between them. This CDR3 spans 16 amino acids. The CDR3 reads CAIPSLGGRSDYGYTF. For the CDR3, the DNA is TGTGCCATCCCCAGTTTAGGGGGTCGGTCGGACTATGGCTACACCTTC.

The V call is TRBV18, the J call TRBJ1-2, with D possibly TRBD1 on 6 matching bases. V was trimmed by 5 bases and J by 2 bases, leaving 9 bases between them. Germline CDR1 and CDR2: KGHSH and LQKENI. The CDR3 consists of 13 residues. The CDR3 nucleotides read TGTGCCAGCTCAGGCGGACAGAACTATGGCTACACCTTC. Amino acids: CASSGGQNYGYTF.

J is TRBJ2-4 and V is TRBV6-1, with 9 bases identical to TRBD2. CDR1 MNHNS and CDR2 SASEGT come from the germline V gene. CDR3 length equals 12 residues. V lost 6 bases and J lost 14; bases outside the gene matches: 8. The CDR3 sequence is CASSTAGGVKYF. The DNA for the CDR3 is TGTGCCAGCAGCACAGCGGGAGGAGTTAAGTACTTC.

The rearrangement links TRBV2 to TRBJ2-1; D is unclear. V lost 4 bases, J lost 5 bases, and 15 bases lay in between. This CDR3 contains 15 residues. Per germline, CDR1 SNHLY and CDR2 FYNNEI. CDR3 nucleotides: TGTGCCAGCAGTGCCATCCTTAGCCTCCACAATGAGCAGTTCTTC. Translated: CASSAILSLHNEQFF.